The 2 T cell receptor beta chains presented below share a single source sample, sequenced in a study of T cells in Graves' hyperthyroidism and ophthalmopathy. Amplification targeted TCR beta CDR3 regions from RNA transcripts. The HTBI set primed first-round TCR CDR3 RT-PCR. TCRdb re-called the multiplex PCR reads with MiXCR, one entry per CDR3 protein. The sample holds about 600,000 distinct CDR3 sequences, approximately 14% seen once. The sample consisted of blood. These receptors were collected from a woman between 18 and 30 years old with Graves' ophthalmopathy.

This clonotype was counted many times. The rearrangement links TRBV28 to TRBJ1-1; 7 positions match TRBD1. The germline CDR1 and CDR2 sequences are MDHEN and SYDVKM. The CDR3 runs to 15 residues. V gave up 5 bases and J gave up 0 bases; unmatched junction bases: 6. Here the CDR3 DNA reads TGTGCCAGCAGTCACACCGGGACAGTGAACACTGAAGCTTTCTTT. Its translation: CASSHTGTVNTEAFF.

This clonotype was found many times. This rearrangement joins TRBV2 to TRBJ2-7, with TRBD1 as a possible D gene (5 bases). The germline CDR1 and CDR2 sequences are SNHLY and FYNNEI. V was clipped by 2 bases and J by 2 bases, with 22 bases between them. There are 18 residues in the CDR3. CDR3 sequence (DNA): TGTGCCAGCAGTGAAAAGGGGCCGGGTGACAGACCGACCTACGAGCAGTACTTC. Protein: CASSEKGPGDRPTYEQYF.